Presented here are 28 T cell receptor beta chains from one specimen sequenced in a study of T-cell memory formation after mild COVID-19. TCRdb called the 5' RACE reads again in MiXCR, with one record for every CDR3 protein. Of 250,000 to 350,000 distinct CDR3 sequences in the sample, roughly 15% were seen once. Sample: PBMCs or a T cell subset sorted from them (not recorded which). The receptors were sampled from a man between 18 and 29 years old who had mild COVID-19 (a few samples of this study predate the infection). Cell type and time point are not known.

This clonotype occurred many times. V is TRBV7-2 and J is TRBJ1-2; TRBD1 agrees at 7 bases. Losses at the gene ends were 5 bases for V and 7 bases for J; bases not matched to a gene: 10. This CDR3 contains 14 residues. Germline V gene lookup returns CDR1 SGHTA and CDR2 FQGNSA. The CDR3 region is CASSQRQGPSGYTF. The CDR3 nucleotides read TGTGCCAGCAGCCAGAGACAGGGACCGAGTGGCTACACCTTC.

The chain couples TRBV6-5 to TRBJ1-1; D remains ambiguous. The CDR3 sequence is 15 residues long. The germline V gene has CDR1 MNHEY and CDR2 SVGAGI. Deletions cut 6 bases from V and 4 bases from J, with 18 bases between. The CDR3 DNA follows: TGTGCCAGCAGCGCATCCGGGCATACATCCACTGAAGCTTTCTTT. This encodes CASSASGHTSTEAFF.

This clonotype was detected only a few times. In DNA, the CDR3 is TGTGCCAGCAGCCCATATGCCCCCAGGACTTTATACTCCTACAATGAGCAGTTCTTC. It specifies CASSPYAPRTLYSYNEQFF. The V gene is TRBV7-3, the J gene TRBJ2-1; maybe TRBD2 (5 bases). V was trimmed by 5 bases and J by 0 bases, leaving 23 bases between them. Germline V gene data show CDR1 as SGHTA and CDR2 as FQGTGA. The CDR3 totals 19 residues.

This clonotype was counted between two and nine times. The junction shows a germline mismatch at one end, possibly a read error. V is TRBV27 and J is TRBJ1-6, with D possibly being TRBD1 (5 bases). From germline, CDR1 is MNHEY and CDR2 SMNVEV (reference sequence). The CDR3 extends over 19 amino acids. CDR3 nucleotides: TGTGCCAGCAGTATATCAGTTTTGGGGGGATACACCTATAATTCACCCCTCCACTTT. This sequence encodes CASSISVLGGYTYNSPLHF.

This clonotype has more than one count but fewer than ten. The CDR3 nucleotides are TGTGCCAGCAGAACCGGAAACACCATATATTTT. Translating it yields CASRTGNTIYF. The rearrangement uses TRBV7-3 and TRBJ1-3, with D unresolved. CDR3 length: 11 amino acids. The germline V gene encodes CDR1 SGHTA and CDR2 FQGTGA. V lost 6 bases to trimming and J lost 4 bases, with 4 bases between them.

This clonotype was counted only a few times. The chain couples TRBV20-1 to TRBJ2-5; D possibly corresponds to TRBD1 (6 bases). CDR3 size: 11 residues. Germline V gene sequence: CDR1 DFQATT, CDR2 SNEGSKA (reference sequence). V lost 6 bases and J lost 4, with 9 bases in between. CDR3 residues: CSAPTGETQYF. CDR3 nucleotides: TGCAGTGCCCCGACAGGAGAGACCCAGTACTTC.

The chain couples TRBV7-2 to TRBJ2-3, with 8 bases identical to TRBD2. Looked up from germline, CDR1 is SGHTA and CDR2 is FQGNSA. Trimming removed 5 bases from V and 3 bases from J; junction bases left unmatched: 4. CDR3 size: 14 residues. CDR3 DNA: TGTGCCAGCAGCGGCGGGGGGTGGACAGATACGCAGTATTTT. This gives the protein CASSGGGWTDTQYF.

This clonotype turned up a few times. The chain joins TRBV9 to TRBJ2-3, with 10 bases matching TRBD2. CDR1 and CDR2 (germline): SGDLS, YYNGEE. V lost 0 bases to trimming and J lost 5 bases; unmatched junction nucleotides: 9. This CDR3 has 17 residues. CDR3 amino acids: CASSVASASGGVDTQYF. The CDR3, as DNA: TGTGCCAGCAGCGTAGCCTCGGCTAGCGGGGGAGTAGATACGCAGTATTTT.

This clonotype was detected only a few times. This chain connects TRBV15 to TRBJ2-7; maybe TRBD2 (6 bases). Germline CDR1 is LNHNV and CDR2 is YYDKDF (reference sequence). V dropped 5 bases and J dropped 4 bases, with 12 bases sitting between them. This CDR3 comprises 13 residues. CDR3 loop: CATSGGWDYEQYV. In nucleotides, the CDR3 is TGTGCCACCAGCGGGGGGTGGGATTACGAGCAGTACGTC.

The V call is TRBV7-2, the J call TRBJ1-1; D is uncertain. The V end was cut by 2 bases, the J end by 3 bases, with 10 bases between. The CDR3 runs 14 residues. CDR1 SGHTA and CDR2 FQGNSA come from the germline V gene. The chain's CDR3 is CASSLLSGDTEAFF. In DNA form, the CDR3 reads TGTGCCAGCAGCTTACTTTCCGGGGACACTGAAGCTTTCTTT.

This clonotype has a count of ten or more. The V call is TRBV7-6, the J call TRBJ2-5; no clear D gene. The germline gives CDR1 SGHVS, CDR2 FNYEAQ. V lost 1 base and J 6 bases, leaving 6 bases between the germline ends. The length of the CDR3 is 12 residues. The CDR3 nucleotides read TGTGCCAGCAGCTTAGGAGGAAAGACCCAGTACTTC. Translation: CASSLGGKTQYF.

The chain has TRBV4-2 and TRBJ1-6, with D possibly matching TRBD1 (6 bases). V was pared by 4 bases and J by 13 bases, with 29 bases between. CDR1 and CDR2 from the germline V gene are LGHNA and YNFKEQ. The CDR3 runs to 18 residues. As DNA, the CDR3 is TGTGCCAGCAGCCCCCCTTGGGGGGTTAAAGGGGGTAATGGGCCCCTCCACTTT. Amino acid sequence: CASSPPWGVKGGNGPLHF.

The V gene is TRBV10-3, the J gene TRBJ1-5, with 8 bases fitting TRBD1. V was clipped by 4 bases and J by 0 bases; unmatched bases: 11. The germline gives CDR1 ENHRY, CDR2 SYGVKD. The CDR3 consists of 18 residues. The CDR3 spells CAISVRLGTGRSNQPQHF. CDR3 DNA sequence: TGTGCCATCAGTGTCCGGTTAGGGACAGGCCGTAGCAATCAGCCCCAGCATTTT.

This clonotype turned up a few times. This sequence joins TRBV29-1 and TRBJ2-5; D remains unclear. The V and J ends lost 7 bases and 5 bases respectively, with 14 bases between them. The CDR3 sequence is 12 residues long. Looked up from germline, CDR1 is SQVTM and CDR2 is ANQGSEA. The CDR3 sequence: CSATSPWETQYF. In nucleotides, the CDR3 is TGCAGCGCCACGAGCCCCTGGGAGACCCAGTACTTC.

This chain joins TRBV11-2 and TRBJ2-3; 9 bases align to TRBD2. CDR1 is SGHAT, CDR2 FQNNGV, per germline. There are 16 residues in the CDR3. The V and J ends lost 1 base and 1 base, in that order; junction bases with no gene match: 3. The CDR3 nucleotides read TGTGCCAGCAGCTTAGTTGCGGGGGGGCGCACAGATACGCAGTATTTT. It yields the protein CASSLVAGGRTDTQYF.

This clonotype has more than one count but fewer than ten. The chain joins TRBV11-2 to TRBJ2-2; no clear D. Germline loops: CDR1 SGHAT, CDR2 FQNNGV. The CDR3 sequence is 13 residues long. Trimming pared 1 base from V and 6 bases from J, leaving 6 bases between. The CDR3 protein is CASSLVRAGELFF. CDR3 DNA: TGTGCCAGCAGCTTAGTCCGGGCCGGGGAGCTGTTTTTT.

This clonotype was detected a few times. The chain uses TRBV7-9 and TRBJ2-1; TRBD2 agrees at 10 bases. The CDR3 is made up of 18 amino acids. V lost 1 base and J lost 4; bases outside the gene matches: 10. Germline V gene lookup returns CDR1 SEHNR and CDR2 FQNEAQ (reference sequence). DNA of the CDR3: TGTGCCAGCAGCTTAGAAGGCGGTGTGACTAGCGGGTACAATGAGCAGTTCTTC. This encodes CASSLEGGVTSGYNEQFF.

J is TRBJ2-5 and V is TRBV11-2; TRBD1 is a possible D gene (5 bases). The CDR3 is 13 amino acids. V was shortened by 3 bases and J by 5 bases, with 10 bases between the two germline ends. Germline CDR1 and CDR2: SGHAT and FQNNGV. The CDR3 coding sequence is TGTGCCAGCAGCTTCGGACAATTGGAGACCCAGTACTTC. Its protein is CASSFGQLETQYF.

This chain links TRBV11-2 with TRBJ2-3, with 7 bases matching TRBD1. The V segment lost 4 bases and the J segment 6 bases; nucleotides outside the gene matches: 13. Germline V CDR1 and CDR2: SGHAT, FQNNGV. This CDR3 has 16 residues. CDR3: CASSWNRGIFSDTQYF. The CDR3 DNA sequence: TGTGCCAGCAGCTGGAACAGGGGAATCTTTTCGGATACGCAGTATTTT. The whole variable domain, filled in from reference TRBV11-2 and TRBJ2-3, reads EAGVAQSPRYKIIEKRQSVAFWCNPISGHATLYWYQQILGQGPKLLIQFQNNGVVDDSQLPKDRFSAERLKGVDSTLKIQPAKLEDSAVYLCASSWNRGIFSDTQYFGPGTRLTVL.

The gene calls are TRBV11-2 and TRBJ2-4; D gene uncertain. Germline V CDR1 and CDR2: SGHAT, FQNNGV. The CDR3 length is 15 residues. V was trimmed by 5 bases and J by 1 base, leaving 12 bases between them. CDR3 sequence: CASSGVLRAKNIQYF. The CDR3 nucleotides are TGTGCCAGCAGCGGTGTCCTCCGGGCCAAAAACATTCAGTACTTC.

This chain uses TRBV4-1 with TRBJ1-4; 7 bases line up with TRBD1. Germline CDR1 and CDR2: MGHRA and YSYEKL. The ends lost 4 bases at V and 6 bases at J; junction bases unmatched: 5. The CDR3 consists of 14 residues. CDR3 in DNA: TGCGCCAGCAGCCGGTTAACAGGGGATGAAAAACTGTTTTTT. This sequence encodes CASSRLTGDEKLFF.

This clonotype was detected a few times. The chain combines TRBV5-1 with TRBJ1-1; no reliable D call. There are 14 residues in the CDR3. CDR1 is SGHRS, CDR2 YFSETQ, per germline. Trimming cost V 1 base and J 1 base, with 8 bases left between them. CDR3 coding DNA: TGCGCCAGCAGCTTGCACAGCCCGAACACTGAAGCTTTCTTT. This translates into CASSLHSPNTEAFF. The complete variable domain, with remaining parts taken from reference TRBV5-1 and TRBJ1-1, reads KAGVTQTPRYLIKTRGQQVTLSCSPISGHRSVSWYQQTPGQGLQFLFEYFSETQRNKGNFPGRFSGRQFSNSRSEMNVSTLELGDSALYLCASSLHSPNTEAFFGQGTRLTVV.

CDR3 region: CSASRVGQPQHF. The DNA of the CDR3 is TGCAGTGCTAGTAGGGTGGGTCAGCCCCAGCATTTT. V and J are TRBV20-1 and TRBJ1-5; unclear D gene. Trimming removed 3 bases from V and 6 bases from J, with 9 bases in between. The CDR3 totals 12 residues. Germline values: CDR1 DFQATT, CDR2 SNEGSKA (reference sequence).

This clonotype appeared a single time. CDR3 protein: CASSHPGRGAYNEQFF. CDR3 DNA sequence: TGTGCCAGCAGCCACCCTGGGCGGGGGGCTTACAATGAGCAGTTCTTC. The chain has TRBV4-2 and TRBJ2-1; 8 nucleotides match TRBD2. The ends lost 3 bases at V and 4 bases at J; junction bases unmatched: 8. Germline V CDR1 and CDR2: LGHNA, YNFKEQ. The CDR3 contains 16 residues.

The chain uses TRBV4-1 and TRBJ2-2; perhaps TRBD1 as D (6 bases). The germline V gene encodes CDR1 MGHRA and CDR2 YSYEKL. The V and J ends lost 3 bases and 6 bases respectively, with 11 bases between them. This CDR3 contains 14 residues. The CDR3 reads CASSHRQVAGELFF. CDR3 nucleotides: TGCGCCAGCAGCCATAGACAGGTCGCCGGGGAGCTGTTTTTT.

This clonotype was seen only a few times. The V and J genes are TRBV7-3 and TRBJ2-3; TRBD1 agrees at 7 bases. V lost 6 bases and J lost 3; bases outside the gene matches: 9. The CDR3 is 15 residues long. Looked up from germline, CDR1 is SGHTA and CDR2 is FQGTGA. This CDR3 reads CASSRDRVTTDTQYF. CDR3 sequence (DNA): TGTGCCAGCAGTAGAGACAGGGTGACAACAGATACGCAGTATTTT. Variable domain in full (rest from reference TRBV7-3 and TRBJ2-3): GAGVSQTPSNKVTEKGKYVELRCDPISGHTALYWYRQSLGQGPEFLIYFQGTGAADDSGLPNDRFFAVRPEGSVSTLKIQRTERGDSAVYLCASSRDRVTTDTQYFGPGTRLTVL.

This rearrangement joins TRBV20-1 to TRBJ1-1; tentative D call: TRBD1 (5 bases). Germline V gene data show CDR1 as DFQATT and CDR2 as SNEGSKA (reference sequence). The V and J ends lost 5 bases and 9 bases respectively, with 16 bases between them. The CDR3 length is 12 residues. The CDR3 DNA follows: TGCAGTGCTCCAGGGTGGGGGGACCAAGCTTTCTTT. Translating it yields CSAPGWGDQAFF.

The DNA for the CDR3 is TGCGCCAGCAGCCAAGCCGGGACACCGAACACCGGGGAGCTGTTTTTT. Translation: CASSQAGTPNTGELFF. The V call is TRBV4-3, the J call TRBJ2-2, with D perhaps TRBD1 (6 bases). The ends were cut back, 1 base at V and 0 bases at J, with 9 bases in the middle. CDR3 size: 16 residues. In germline, CDR1 is LGHNA, CDR2 YSLEER.